This entry lists 28 T cell receptor beta chains sequenced from one sample in a study of beta chain features in type 1 diabetes. The antigens these receptors bind are not known. Broader study findings: TCRB CDR3s from Type 1 diabetes patients were moderately but significantly shorter in all four CD4+ subsets.

The isolated RNA, all of it, was reverse transcribed, so expressed TCRB transcripts were what got sequenced. The table came from immunoSEQ multiplex PCR; TCRdb's copy has only in-frame clones and leaves some out. The sample records more than 250,000 clones, around 21% being singletons. The specimen sequenced was naive CD4+ T cells from blood. These receptors came from a woman between 40 and 50 years old with type 1 diabetes.

This chain joins TRBV5-1 and TRBJ2-1; no reliable D call. The CDR3 spans 11 residues. Trimming took off 2 bases at V and 7 bases at J, with 4 bases between the two ends. Germline V lookup: CDR1 SGHRS, CDR2 YFSETQ. The CDR3 loop reads CASSFGNEQFF. The CDR3 DNA reads as TGCGCCAGCAGCTTCGGGAATGAGCAGTTCTTC.

The rearrangement uses TRBV5-6 and TRBJ1-1, with D hard to call. This CDR3 region has 14 residues. Germline CDR1 is SGHDT and CDR2 is YYEEEE. Trimming left V 6 bases short and J 3 bases short, with 15 bases between. The CDR3 loop reads CASILRYGYTEAFF. The DNA of the CDR3 is TGTGCCAGCATTTTGCGGTACGGTTACACTGAAGCTTTCTTT.

The table lists this clone with a few counts. This sequence joins TRBV29-1 and TRBJ2-7, with TRBD1 as a possible D gene (6 bases). Deletions cut 6 bases from V and 1 base from J, with 13 bases between. The CDR3 totals 13 residues. CDR1 is SQVTM, CDR2 ANQGSEA, per germline. The CDR3: CSVDTGQSYEQYF. In DNA form, the CDR3 reads TGCAGCGTCGACACCGGACAGTCCTACGAGCAGTACTTC.

This clone was seen a few times. The chain has TRBV4-1 and TRBJ2-7; D is ambiguous. The CDR3 is 14 amino acids. Trimming took off 3 bases at V and 2 bases at J, with 11 bases between the two ends. Germline values: CDR1 MGHRA, CDR2 YSYEKL. CDR3 sequence reads: CASSQPLTPYEQYF. The DNA for the CDR3 is TGCGCCAGCAGCCAGCCCCTTACTCCCTACGAGCAGTACTTC.

This clone was seen a few times. The sample contains more than one DNA sequence encoding this CDR3. The chain's CDR3 is CASSLGTSGSEQYF. CDR3 in DNA: TGTGCCAGCAGCCTGGGGACTAGCGGGAGCGAGCAGTACTTC. The gene calls are TRBV7-3 and TRBJ2-7; 14 nucleotides line up with TRBD2. V was clipped by 5 bases and J by 6 bases; unmatched bases: 3. The CDR3 loop spans 14 amino acids. In germline, CDR1 is SGHTA, CDR2 FQGTGA.

This clone was seen a few times. The CDR3 loop reads CASSYQGPHQPQHF. CDR3 sequence (DNA): TGTGCCAGCAGTTATCAGGGCCCCCATCAGCCCCAGCATTTT. The V and J genes are TRBV28 and TRBJ1-5; the D gene is possibly TRBD1 (5 bases). This CDR3 spans 14 amino acids. The V gene lost 4 bases and the J gene lost 5 bases, with 12 bases spanning the gap. CDR1 and CDR2 from the germline V gene are MDHEN and SYDVKM.

The J gene is TRBJ2-7, the V gene TRBV7-2; maybe TRBD2 (6 bases). Germline V lookup: CDR1 SGHTA, CDR2 FQGNSA. V shed 4 bases and J shed 0 bases, with 13 bases lying between them. The CDR3 runs to 15 residues. CDR3 DNA: TGTGCCAGCAGCTACTCTAGCGTGAGCTCCTACGAGCAGTACTTC. It translates to CASSYSSVSSYEQYF.

This clone was counted only a few times. CDR3 DNA sequence: TGCGCCAGCAGCATCACAGGGTCAGGCTACGAGCAGTACTTC. The encoded protein is CASSITGSGYEQYF. The genes are TRBV5-1 and TRBJ2-7, with D possibly being TRBD1 (6 bases). The CDR3 covers 14 residues. Between the trimmed V and J ends, which lost 4 bases and 3 bases, there was a span of 14 bases. The V gene's germline CDR1 is SGHRS and CDR2 YFSETQ.

This clone was found a few times. The chain combines TRBV21-1 with TRBJ1-6; the tabulated D call, TRBD1, remains unverified against the DNA. TRBV21-1 is a pseudogene segment. The CDR3 contains 17 residues. The CDR3 sequence is CASSKLHTSSYNSPLHF. The CDR3 nucleotides read TGTGCCAGCAGCAAGCTTCACACCAGCTCCTATAATTCACCCCTCCACTTT.

The chain couples TRBV2 to TRBJ2-7, with 7 bases fitting TRBD1. The CDR3 totals 14 residues. Trimming at V came to 6 bases and at J to 3 bases, leaving 8 bases not matched to a gene. CDR1 is SNHLY and CDR2 is FYNNEI in the germline V gene. This CDR3 is CASRGGTAIYEQYF. The CDR3 nucleotides are TGTGCCAGCAGAGGTGGGACAGCTATCTACGAGCAGTACTTC.

V gene TRBV9 combines with J gene TRBJ2-7; 15 bases map to TRBD2. The CDR3 covers 17 residues. J gave up 6 bases and V 4 bases, and 11 bases lay outside the gene matches. Germline V gene lookup returns CDR1 SGDLS and CDR2 YYNGEE. The DNA for the CDR3 is TGTGCCAGCAGCCCAAACTCGGGACTAGCGGGAGGACTCGAGCAGTACTTC. This encodes CASSPNSGLAGGLEQYF.

The chain couples TRBV2 to TRBJ2-2; TRBD1 agrees at 7 bases. This CDR3 has 15 amino acids. Trimming at V came to 6 bases and at J to 6 bases, leaving 10 bases not matched to a gene. Germline V lookup: CDR1 SNHLY, CDR2 FYNNEI. CDR3 in amino acids: CASSRDRVQAGELFF. The DNA for the CDR3 is TGTGCCAGCAGCCGCGACAGGGTTCAAGCCGGGGAGCTGTTTTTT.

The V call is TRBV28, the J call TRBJ2-7; D possibly corresponds to TRBD1 (6 bases). Germline CDR1 is MDHEN and CDR2 is SYDVKM. V was shortened by 8 bases and J by 2 bases, with 10 bases between the two germline ends. The CDR3 has 12 amino acids. The CDR3 spells CASRDTTYEQYF. DNA for the CDR3: TGTGCCAGCCGGGACACCACCTACGAGCAGTACTTC.

In the case of this clone: The sample has other DNA sequences that encode this CDR3 too. This sequence joins TRBV7-2 and TRBJ1-1; D might be TRBD1 (6 bases). CDR1 and CDR2 (germline): SGHTA, FQGNSA. The CDR3 is 13 amino acids. Between the trimmed V and J ends, which lost 4 bases and 3 bases, there was a span of 9 bases. The CDR3, as DNA: TGTGCCAGCAGCTCACAGGGTGACACTGAAGCTTTCTTT. This sequence encodes CASSSQGDTEAFF. Using reference TRBV7-2 and TRBJ1-1 for the parts outside the CDR3, the full variable domain is GAGVSQSPSNKVTEKGKDVELRCDPISGHTALYWYRQSLGQGLEFLIYFQGNSAPDKSGLPSDRFSAERTGGSVSTLTIQRTQQEDSAVYLCASSSQGDTEAFFGQGTRLTVV.

The V gene is TRBV9, the J gene TRBJ1-6, with D perhaps TRBD1 (5 bases). This CDR3 comprises 15 residues. CDR1 is SGDLS and CDR2 is YYNGEE in the germline V gene. Trimming stripped 0 bases from V and 8 bases from J, with 12 bases between. CDR3 protein: CASSVEQRGYSPLHF. The CDR3 bases are TGTGCCAGCAGCGTAGAGCAAAGGGGATATTCACCCCTCCACTTT.

This clone was counted once. V usage is TRBV28 and J usage is TRBJ2-7, with TRBD2 as a possible D gene (5 bases). The CDR3 contains 12 residues. CDR1 and CDR2 from the germline V gene are MDHEN and SYDVKM. V dropped 7 bases and J dropped 3 bases, with 10 bases sitting between them. This chain's CDR3 is CASKGGFYEQYF. CDR3 coding DNA: TGTGCCAGCAAAGGAGGATTCTACGAGCAGTACTTC.

This clone was recorded a few times. The chain recombines TRBV7-2 with TRBJ2-7; TRBD1 might be the D (6 bases). CDR1 SGHTA and CDR2 FQGNSA come from the germline V gene. With 2 bases removed from V and 6 bases from J, the gap between germline ends came to 14 bases. The CDR3 consists of 14 residues. The CDR3 region is CASSLLQGSVEQYF. The CDR3 nucleotides read TGTGCCAGCAGCTTACTTCAGGGGTCGGTCGAGCAGTACTTC.

J is TRBJ2-7 and V is TRBV7-9; 7 nucleotides agree with TRBD2. V was pared by 3 bases and J by 6 bases, with 5 bases of the junction left unmatched. Germline V lookup: CDR1 SEHNR, CDR2 FQNEAQ (reference sequence). This CDR3 comprises 13 residues. The CDR3: CASSFSREAEQYF. DNA for the CDR3: TGTGCCAGCAGCTTCTCCCGGGAGGCCGAGCAGTACTTC.

The chain is built from TRBV6-5 and TRBJ2-1, with TRBD1 matching over 9 bases. Germline V CDR1 and CDR2: MNHEY, SVGAGI. The CDR3 totals 14 residues. The V and J ends lost 6 bases and 6 bases, in that order; junction bases with no gene match: 6. The CDR3 loop is CASSLNRGLNEQFF. In nucleotides, the CDR3 is TGTGCCAGCAGCCTGAACAGGGGGCTCAATGAGCAGTTCTTC.

The genes are TRBV20-1 and TRBJ2-7; tentative D call: TRBD1 (5 bases). The CDR3 extends over 11 amino acids. Trimming took 3 bases from V and 4 from J, leaving 7 bases between them. Germline lookup yields CDR1 DFQATT and CDR2 SNEGSKA (reference sequence). CDR3 DNA sequence: TGCAGTGCTAGCAGGGCGTACGAGCAGTACTTC. Encoded protein: CSASRAYEQYF.

This clone was picked up a small number of times. The chain is built from TRBV7-9 and TRBJ2-4; 8 positions match TRBD1. CDR1 and CDR2 from the germline V gene are SEHNR and FQNEAQ (reference sequence). After removal of 5 bases from V and 6 bases from J, the junction contained 6 bases not matched to a gene. The CDR3 runs 14 residues. The CDR3 region is CASSPGQGTNIQYF. The CDR3 DNA is TGTGCCAGCAGCCCCGGACAGGGAACAAACATTCAGTACTTC.

This clone was seen a few times. V and J are TRBV9 and TRBJ2-2; tentatively, D is TRBD1 (5 bases). The length of the CDR3 is 15 residues. Germline loops: CDR1 SGDLS, CDR2 YYNGEE. Trimming removed 3 bases from V and 6 bases from J, with 15 bases in between. The CDR3 protein is CASSGTQGLAGELFF. The DNA of the CDR3 is TGTGCCAGCAGCGGAACTCAGGGATTGGCCGGGGAGCTGTTTTTT.

This clone was observed a handful of times. The chain recombines TRBV18 with TRBJ2-7, with D hard to call. This CDR3 is built from 14 residues. Trimming stripped 3 bases from V and 0 bases from J, with 9 bases between. In germline, CDR1 is KGHSH, CDR2 LQKENI. DNA of the CDR3: TGTGCCAGCTCACCGTTGGCCAGCTCCTACGAGCAGTACTTC. Protein: CASSPLASSYEQYF. The full variable domain, completed using reference TRBV18 and TRBJ2-7, is NAGVMQNPRHLVRRRGQEARLRCSPMKGHSHVYWYRQLPEEGLKFMVYLQKENIIDESGMPKERFSAEFPKEGPSILRIQQVVRGDSAAYFCASSPLASSYEQYFGPGTRLTVT.

The genes are TRBV9 and TRBJ2-1; TRBD2 agrees at 10 bases. This CDR3 has 14 residues. The ends lost 2 bases at V and 7 bases at J; junction bases unmatched: 3. The germline CDR1 and CDR2 sequences are SGDLS and YYNGEE. CDR3 loop: CASSVSGRTNEQFF. The CDR3 DNA is TGTGCCAGCAGCGTTAGCGGGAGGACAAATGAGCAGTTCTTC.

This clone was counted a few times. This rearrangement joins TRBV7-9 to TRBJ2-7; TRBD1 matches 8 bases. This CDR3 region has 15 residues. Germline V lookup: CDR1 SEHNR, CDR2 FQNEAQ (reference sequence). The V and J ends lost 0 bases and 2 bases, in that order; junction bases with no gene match: 3. DNA of the CDR3: TGTGCCAGCAGCTTAGCCCGGACAGGGACCTACGAGCAGTACTTC. It yields the protein CASSLARTGTYEQYF.

The rearrangement joins TRBV9 to TRBJ2-7; a possible D gene is TRBD2 (5 bases). The V gene lost 0 bases and the J gene lost 3 bases, with 10 bases spanning the gap. The CDR3 runs 14 residues. Looked up from germline, CDR1 is SGDLS and CDR2 is YYNGEE. The CDR3 DNA follows: TGTGCCAGCAGCGTAGGGGTCACTAGCTACGAGCAGTACTTC. As protein: CASSVGVTSYEQYF.

V usage is TRBV7-2 and J usage is TRBJ2-1; TRBD2 is a possible D gene (6 bases). Germline-derived CDR1 and CDR2 are SGHTA and FQGNSA. The CDR3 loop spans 18 amino acids. Trimming shortened V by 7 bases and J by 0 bases, and 22 bases separated the two germline ends. CDR3 loop: CASISRRALTSSYNEQFF. CDR3 DNA sequence: TGTGCCAGCATCTCCAGGAGGGCCTTGACTAGCTCCTACAATGAGCAGTTCTTC.

The rearrangement joins TRBV29-1 to TRBJ1-2; maybe TRBD1 (5 bases). The ends were cut back, 0 bases at V and 6 bases at J, with 8 bases in the middle. The CDR3 sequence is 12 residues long. The germline V gene has CDR1 SQVTM and CDR2 ANQGSEA. The CDR3 reads CSVEDRTHGYTF. Here the CDR3 DNA reads TGCAGCGTTGAAGACCGGACACATGGCTACACCTTC.